This is a list of T cell receptor beta chains from one sample in a study of CD8 T cells in ankylosing spondylitis. TCRdb passed the 5' RACE reads through MiXCR, listing each CDR3 protein once. The data contain 200,000 to 250,000 distinct CDR3 sequences, over 8.5% of them singletons. Sequencing input: blood, either unsorted or a sorted T cell fraction (not recorded which). These receptors originate from a male donor with ankylosing spondylitis or in good health (not recorded which). Both conserved end residues are part of each CDR3. The D gene is left open where the match is weak. Some rows mark clone size as missing; the rest say once, few, many or name a class of expanded clone.

cdr3_aa cdr3_nt j_call v_call clone_size d_call
CASSRQENYNEQFF TGCGCCAGCAGTCGACAAGAAAATTACAATGAGCAGTTCTTC TRBJ2-1 TRBV5-1 many .
CASSARRDSPLHF TGTGCCAGCAGCGCCCGACGGGATTCACCCCTCCACTTT TRBJ1-6 TRBV12-3/TRBV12-4 . .
CSVRTGTRKDTQYF TGCAGCGTGCGAACAGGGACGCGAAAAGATACGCAGTATTTT TRBJ2-3 TRBV29-1 . .
CASSQDLAGANEQFF TGTGCCAGCAGCCAAGATCTAGCGGGAGCCAATGAGCAGTTCTTC TRBJ2-1 TRBV4-2 . TRBD2
CASSQVGNDGDTQYF TGTGCCAGCAGCCAAGTAGGGAACGATGGAGATACGCAGTATTTT TRBJ2-3 TRBV3-1 . .
CASSFRRTSGANVLTF TGTGCCAGCAGCTTTAGACGGACCTCTGGGGCCAACGTCCTGACTTTC TRBJ2-6 TRBV7-9 few .
CASSDDLAVSYEQYF TGTGCCAGCAGTGACGACCTAGCTGTATCCTACGAGCAGTACTTC TRBJ2-7 TRBV6-1 many .
CSASGRGNPDTQYF TGCAGTGCCAGCGGACGGGGGAACCCAGATACGCAGTATTTT TRBJ2-3 TRBV20-1 few .
CATSVTSTKTQYF TGTGCCACCAGCGTGACTAGCACGAAGACCCAGTACTTC TRBJ2-5 TRBV15 many TRBD2
CASYYRSRNTDTQYF TGTGCCAGTTATTACCGGTCCAGGAACACAGATACGCAGTATTTT TRBJ2-3 TRBV2 . .
CASSVGAGPDTQYF TGTGCCAGCAGCGTTGGTGCCGGCCCAGATACGCAGTATTTT TRBJ2-3 TRBV9 many .
CASSFWIHTQYF TGTGCCAGCAGCTTTTGGATACATACGCAGTATTTT TRBJ2-3 TRBV12-3/TRBV12-4 many .
CASGLGTTTDTQYF TGTGCTAGTGGTTTGGGTACCACCACAGATACGCAGTATTTT TRBJ2-3 TRBV12-5 many .
CASSFEAGAVNIQYF TGTGCCAGCAGTTTTGAAGCGGGGGCCGTAAACATTCAGTACTTC TRBJ2-4 TRBV12-3/TRBV12-4 few TRBD2
CASSLMRDRGEAFF TGCGCCAGCAGCCTCATGAGGGACAGAGGAGAAGCTTTCTTT TRBJ1-1 TRBV5-1 many TRBD1
CASSFTGGRTEAFF TGCGCCAGCAGCTTCACAGGGGGCCGTACTGAAGCTTTCTTT TRBJ1-1 TRBV5-1 many TRBD1
CASSFSGLTSETQYF TGTGCCAGCAGTTTTAGCGGGTTGACTAGCGAGACCCAGTACTTC TRBJ2-5 TRBV12-3/TRBV12-4 many TRBD2
CASLKTPGGLQFF TGTGCCAGCCTAAAAACTCCAGGGGGTCTCCAGTTCTTC TRBJ2-1 TRBV12-3/TRBV12-4 few TRBD1
CASSLRAIDTGELFF TGCGCCAGCAGCCTCCGGGCCATCGACACCGGGGAGCTGTTTTTT TRBJ2-2 TRBV5-1 many .
CSVEDPLRQGYEQYF TGCAGCGTTGAAGACCCACTACGACAGGGCTACGAGCAGTACTTC TRBJ2-7 TRBV29-1 . TRBD1
CATSGTSGNREQFF TGTGCCACCAGTGGGACTAGCGGGAACAGGGAGCAGTTCTTC TRBJ2-1 TRBV24-1 many TRBD2
CASSTWGREQYF TGTGCCAGCAGTACGTGGGGACGCGAGCAGTACTTC TRBJ2-7 TRBV6-5 many .
CSVGGALYNEQFF TGCAGCGTTGGGGGCGCGCTATACAATGAGCAGTTCTTC TRBJ2-1 TRBV29-1 many .
CASILRLAASTDTQYF TGCGCCAGCATCCTTCGATTAGCGGCGAGCACAGATACGCAGTATTTT TRBJ2-3 TRBV5-1 many .
CSARLVNKAYEQYF TGCAGTGCTAGATTGGTCAACAAGGCCTACGAGCAGTACTTC TRBJ2-7 TRBV20-1 many .
CASSLARVRLSYEQYF TGTGCCAGCAGCTTAGCGCGTGTCAGGTTGAGTTACGAGCAGTACTTC TRBJ2-7 TRBV7-8 many .
CASSEVSSYGYTF TGTGCCAGCAGTGAAGTGAGCTCCTATGGCTACACCTTC TRBJ1-2 TRBV2 . .
CAITGTGFSTDTQYF TGTGCCATCACCGGGACCGGTTTTAGCACAGATACGCAGTATTTT TRBJ2-3 TRBV10-3 many .
CASSQGPRLAGTGVEETQYF TGTGCCAGCAGCCAAGGGCCTAGACTTGCCGGGACAGGTGTTGAAGAGACCCAGTACTTC TRBJ2-5 TRBV3-1 . TRBD1
CASSFWGKNNEQFF TGTGCCAGCAGTTTTTGGGGGAAAAACAATGAGCAGTTCTTC TRBJ2-1 TRBV12-3/TRBV12-4 many .
CASSLDPGDNQPQHF TGCGCCAGCAGCTTGGACCCGGGAGACAATCAGCCCCAGCATTTT TRBJ1-5 TRBV5-1 medium-sized .
CSAAAYSGQPYEQYF TGCAGTGCCGCAGCCTACTCGGGACAACCCTACGAGCAGTACTTC TRBJ2-7 TRBV20-1 few .
CASSLASRFQPQHF TGTGCCAGCAGTTTAGCAAGCAGATTTCAGCCCCAGCATTTT TRBJ1-5 TRBV12-3/TRBV12-4 few .
CSAETASSYEQYF TGCAGTGCCGAGACAGCAAGCTCCTACGAGCAGTACTTC TRBJ2-7 TRBV20-1 . .
CASSLLPGTGNTIYF TGTGCCAGTAGTCTCCTACCAGGGACCGGAAACACCATATATTTT TRBJ1-3 TRBV19 . .
CASSPRQRTGNTIYF TGTGCCAGCAGCCCTCGACAGCGAACTGGAAACACCATATATTTT TRBJ1-3 TRBV7-8 many .
CASSVGLVLSNEQFF TGTGCCAGCAGCGTGGGACTAGTACTCTCCAATGAGCAGTTCTTC TRBJ2-1 TRBV2 . TRBD2
CASSFDRGWDEQYF TGCGCCAGCAGCTTCGACAGGGGTTGGGACGAGCAGTACTTC TRBJ2-7 TRBV5-1 few TRBD1
CASAQPGQKTDTQYF TGTGCCAGCGCCCAACCGGGACAGAAGACAGATACGCAGTATTTT TRBJ2-3 TRBV6-1 . TRBD1
CASSDPSRGAEQFF TGCGCCAGCAGCGATCCTTCCCGGGGTGCTGAGCAGTTCTTC TRBJ2-1 TRBV5-1 many .
CASSRGTITSYEQYF TGTGCCAGCAGCCGAGGGACCATTACCTCCTACGAGCAGTACTTC TRBJ2-7 TRBV7-9 . .
CASSLIAGLADTQYF TGCGCCAGCAGCTTGATAGCAGGGTTGGCAGATACGCAGTATTTT TRBJ2-3 TRBV5-1 many .
CASRPGTSGPDTQYF TGCGCCAGCAGGCCCGGGACTAGCGGACCAGATACGCAGTATTTT TRBJ2-3 TRBV5-1 many TRBD2
CASSHGAGQGWETQYF TGTGCCAGCAGCCACGGCGCGGGACAGGGGTGGGAGACCCAGTACTTC TRBJ2-5 TRBV3-1 . TRBD1
CSVYVDSSGLAGPMDKNTGELFF TGCAGCGTTTATGTGGACAGCTCGGGACTAGCGGGACCCATGGATAAGAACACCGGGGAGCTGTTTTTT TRBJ2-2 TRBV29-1 many TRBD2